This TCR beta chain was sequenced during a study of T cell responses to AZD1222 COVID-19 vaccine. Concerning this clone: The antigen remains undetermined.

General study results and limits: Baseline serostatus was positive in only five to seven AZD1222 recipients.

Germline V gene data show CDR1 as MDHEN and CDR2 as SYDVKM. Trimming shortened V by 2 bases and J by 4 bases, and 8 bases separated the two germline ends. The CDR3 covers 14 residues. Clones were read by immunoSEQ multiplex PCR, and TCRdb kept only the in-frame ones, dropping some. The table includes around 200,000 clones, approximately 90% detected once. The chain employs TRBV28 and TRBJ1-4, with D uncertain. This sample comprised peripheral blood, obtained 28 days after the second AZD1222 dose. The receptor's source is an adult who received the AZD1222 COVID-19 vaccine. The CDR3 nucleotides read TGTGCCAGCAGTTTAGACGGACTTAATGAAAAACTGTTTTTT. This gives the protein CASSLDGLNEKLFF.